The TCR beta chain described here comes from a study of PD-1 blockade in mismatch repair-deficient tumors. The overall study: Patients had over ten mismatch repair-deficient cancer types and were previously treated and progressing.

Mismatch repair deficiency was confirmed in all patients, by PCR or immunohistochemistry. After removal of 6 bases from V and 1 base from J, the junction contained 9 bases not matched to a gene. The CDR3 runs 16 residues. With respect to this clone: Its target is unknown.

Clones were read by immunoSEQ multiplex PCR, and TCRdb kept only the in-frame ones, dropping some. This repertoire shows 40,000 to 60,000 clones, more than 65% found once; its top ten account for less than 9%. Study observations and caveats: After pembrolizumab, tumor-resident clones rose rapidly, then generally contracted before radiologic responses.

Sample: peripheral blood, taken less than 21 weeks after starting pembrolizumab. V and J are TRBV23-1 and TRBJ2-3, with TRBD2 matching 8 bases. TRBV23-1 is sorted into the ORF group, with uncertain function. This TCR was recovered from an adult with mismatch repair-deficient cancer. The CDR3 DNA is TGCGCCAGCAGCTCAAGTAAGACTAGCGGCACAGATACGCAGTATTTT. The encoded protein is CASSSSKTSGTDTQYF.